Listed below are T cell receptor beta chains from one sample, sequenced in a study of CD8+ T cells in alopecia areata. The protocol was immunoSEQ multiplex PCR, while the TCRdb copy is restricted to in-frame clones and leaves out a portion. The sample shows some 110,000 clones, 35% to 40% of them seen only once. Sequenced sample: CD4+ T cells sorted from blood. The receptors stem from a human donor with alopecia areata. Both conserved end residues are part of each CDR3. The D gene is left open where the match is weak. Not all rows give a size; the values are once, few, many and, for expanded clones, a class.

-,TRBV5-1,TRBJ2-1,-,TGCGCCAGCAGCTTGGGGTCAGCTTCCGGGGGACGGCAGTTCTTC,CASSLGSASGGRQFF
-,TRBV5-1,TRBJ1-1,-,TGCGCCAGCAGCTTGGTATCCGGCAGATTGAACACTGAAGCTTTCTTT,CASSLVSGRLNTEAFF
few,TRBV7-2,TRBJ2-3,-,TGTGCCAGCAGCTTAGCTTCCCCTAACCCAACGTATTTT,CASSLASPNPTYF
-,TRBV2,TRBJ2-6,-,TGTGCCAGCAGCCGACTCCCCCCGAGCTCTGGGGCCAACGTCCTGACTTTC,CASSRLPPSSGANVLTF
few,TRBV29-1,TRBJ1-2,-,TGCAGCGCTGGAGGAGGGACCAACTATGGCTACACCTTC,CSAGGGTNYGYTF
-,TRBV5-1,TRBJ2-1,-,TGCGCCAGCAGCTTTTCGGCTAGCAATGAGCAGTTCTTC,CASSFSASNEQFF
-,TRBV9,TRBJ2-5,-,TGTGCCAGCAGCACAAACGGAGAGACCCAGTACTTC,CASSTNGETQYF
-,TRBV4-1,TRBJ2-1,TRBD2,TGCGCCAGCAGCCAAGGATCTAGCGGAAACAATGAGCAGTTCTTC,CASSQGSSGNNEQFF
-,TRBV15,TRBJ2-3,-,TGTGCCACCAGCAGGAGAACCACAGGGGATACGCAGTATTTT,CATSRRTTGDTQYF
-,TRBV30,TRBJ1-2,-,TGTGCCTGGAGTGCCGGGACGCGCTACACCTTC,CAWSAGTRYTF
few,TRBV14,TRBJ2-3,-,TGTGCCAGCAGCCAAGCTAGACGAAGCACAGATACGCAGTATTTT,CASSQARRSTDTQYF
-,TRBV5-1,TRBJ2-5,-,TGCGCCAGCAGCAAGGAGGGACAGCAAGAGACCCAGTACTTC,CASSKEGQQETQYF
-,TRBV27,TRBJ2-7,-,TGTGCCAGCAGTCCCTACATGAGCTCCTACGAGCAGTACTTC,CASSPYMSSYEQYF
few,TRBV7-9,TRBJ2-2,-,TGTGCCAGCAGCCACGTGAGTTCCCCCACCGGGGAGCTGTTTTTT,CASSHVSSPTGELFF
-,TRBV7-9,TRBJ2-5,-,TGTGCCAGCGTCGGGCGTAAAGAGACCCAGTACTTC,CASVGRKETQYF
-,TRBV30,TRBJ2-3,-,TGTGCCTGGAGCGGGATCCCCCCAGATACGCAGTATTTT,CAWSGIPPDTQYF
-,TRBV5-1,TRBJ2-3,-,TGCGCCAGCAGCTCGTTAACGGCTAGCACAGATACGCAGTATTTT,CASSSLTASTDTQYF